The subject of this entry is one T cell receptor beta chain. As yet, its antigen is unknown. This sample was included in a study of T cell responses to AZD1222 COVID-19 vaccine. Findings and limits, study-wide: Per reports, nearly half of all spike-specific TCRs target regions that are unmutated in variants. Baseline antibody screening turned up just five to seven seropositive AZD1222 recipients. Breadth and depth of Spike-specific TCRs rose after two AZD1222 doses. Regions 160-218 and 743-854 dominated among vaccine-associated CD4 TCRs spanning spike.

Assay: immunoSEQ multiplex PCR; the TCRdb copy retains only in-frame clones and omits some. Of some 180,000 clones in the sample, around 90% are singletons; the top ten hold around 2%. The CDR3 length is 12 residues. From germline, CDR1 is SQVTM and CDR2 ANQGSEA. Trimming took off 4 bases at V and 3 bases at J, with 9 bases between the two ends. The clonotype comes from an adult who received the AZD1222 COVID-19 vaccine. The sequencing used peripheral blood, collected 28 days after the second AZD1222 dose. The genes are TRBV29-1 and TRBJ1-1, with D tentatively TRBD1 (5 bases). CDR3 protein: CSVGRGDTEAFF. The CDR3 nucleotides are TGCAGCGTTGGGCGGGGGGACACTGAAGCTTTCTTT.